The source of this T cell receptor (beta chain) is a study of blood T cells in healthy people across ages. Study summary: Capture by template switching was about one barcoded beta molecule per two T cells.

A sample-barcoded 5' primer and a J-beta primer mix were used in a second PCR of roughly 7 to 11 cycles. One entry per CDR3 protein, called by TCRdb with MiXCR from the 5' RACE reads. The table has 800,000 to 1,300,000 distinct CDR3 sequences, 20% to 25% seen once. CDR3 length: 12 amino acids. Trimming cost V 2 bases and J 8 bases, with 4 bases left between them. This clonotype was counted many times. These data were also filed under a second study, of T cells of mothers and their children. Per that study: A second PCR was performed with the M1S primer. This primer added sample barcodes and 2-4 random nucleotides. Biologically related mothers and children overlapped slightly more than unrelated pairs, a non-significant difference. Sequencing revealed no T cell clones that were persistent and microchimeric.

Sequenced material: blood. The genes are TRBV12-3 or TRBV12-4 and TRBJ1-6; D remains ambiguous. The TCR comes from a girl between 2 and 10 years old in good health. The CDR3, as DNA: TGTGCCAGCAGTTTACTCCATTCACCCCTCCACTTT. Translation gives CASSLLHSPLHF.